A selection of T cell receptor beta chains follows, all from one sample in a study of vaccination and CD4 T cells after COVID-19. Which antigens these TCRs recognize remains unknown. TCRdb reprocessed the PCR reads with MiXCR, giving one entry per CDR3 protein. The repertoire holds some 15,000 distinct CDR3 sequences, under 85% seen once, with roughly 16% in the top ten. The sequencing sample was made of CD4+ T cells from blood, cultured in vitro. The receptors come from a human donor who had recovered from COVID-19. The CDR3 runs from the conserved cysteine through the conserved F or W.

>TRBJ1-5|TRBV19
CASSINIGRNQPQHF
>TRBJ1-1|TRBV19
CASSIGTLNTEAFF
>TRBJ2-7|TRBV28
CASTSLSVTGQGGWDEQYF
>TRBJ2-7|TRBV28
CASTGFPLYEQYF
>TRBJ2-4|TRBV6-2/TRBV6-3
CASSYSARAKNIQYF
>TRBJ2-5|TRBV2
CASTIRAGVSETQYF
>TRBJ1-1|TRBV2
CASSNKAEAFF
>TRBJ2-7|TRBV20-1
CSAGGRAWVYEQYF
>TRBJ1-5|TRBV19
CASRLLGGNQPQHF
>TRBJ2-2|TRBV24-1
CATSVGLALTGELFF
>TRBJ2-2|TRBV20-1
CSAPTDRAVGELFF
>TRBJ1-5|TRBV19
CATTEGGDGGQPQHF
>TRBJ1-2|TRBV28
CASSLWDTGYTF
>TRBJ1-5|TRBV20-1
CSAEGRFSNQPQHF
>TRBJ1-2|TRBV2
CASSEGGIYYTF
>TRBJ1-5|TRBV27
CAQGPYNQPQHF
>TRBJ1-2|TRBV24-1
CATSDSRRTVGYTF
>TRBJ1-5|TRBV28
CASSPRVQPQHF
>TRBJ1-5|TRBV20-1
CSAVNRNQPQHF
>TRBJ1-5|TRBV6-2/TRBV6-3
CASTPGGSGNQPQHF
>TRBJ2-3|TRBV11-2
CASSLLAGYSTDTQYF
>TRBJ2-5|TRBV28
CASSPNFTGVRKTQYF
>TRBJ1-6|TRBV20-1
CSAPAEGNSPLHF
>TRBJ1-5|TRBV7-2
CASSPRTGNQPQHF
>TRBJ2-7|TRBV10-3
CAISESGLAGPGYEQYF
>TRBJ2-5|TRBV5-1
CASSLEETQYF
>TRBJ1-1|TRBV7-9
CASSLRGKNTEAFF
>TRBJ2-7|TRBV6-2/TRBV6-3
CASSYVGRANEQYF
>TRBJ1-1|TRBV19
CASRPTRVWNTEAFF
>TRBJ1-6|TRBV6-2/TRBV6-3
CASSYSTRGGSPLHF
>TRBJ1-1|TRBV6-1
CASSEKGGTEAFF
>TRBJ1-2|TRBV5-4
CASSLVPSNYGYTF
>TRBJ1-2|TRBV27
CASGKTPPIGYTF
>TRBJ1-5|TRBV20-1
CSALGVTDNQPQHF
>TRBJ1-2|TRBV10-3
CAISWGQEYGYTF
>TRBJ2-7|TRBV20-1
CSASGDSSYEQYF
>TRBJ2-5|TRBV11-3
CASSLGNRDSETQYF
>TRBJ1-1|TRBV20-1
CSARDGGMNTEAFF
>TRBJ2-7|TRBV6-1
CASSRGREGIPSSYEQYF
>TRBJ1-2|TRBV30
CAWSVQTGGGYGYTF
>TRBJ2-7|TRBV28
CASLPGHSYEQYF
>TRBJ1-5|TRBV7-2
CASSNSNQPQHF
>TRBJ1-2|TRBV6-1
CASTFLGGPSARGYTF
>TRBJ1-5|TRBV7-9
CASSQAPNQPQHF
>TRBJ1-1|TRBV6-1
CASIRGNTEAFF
>TRBJ1-1|TRBV15
CATSRTGTEAFF
>TRBJ2-7|TRBV2
CASSVVLSLSYEQYF
>TRBJ2-4|TRBV11-1
CASSPEGQGGAKNIQYF
>TRBJ1-1|TRBV12-3/TRBV12-4
CASSDRIAAFF
>TRBJ2-7|TRBV20-1
CSARIEAGVPYEQYF
>TRBJ2-6|TRBV19
CASRQRPGQGTLSGANVLTF
>TRBJ1-5|TRBV7-8
CASSLGVPQGARNQPQHF
>TRBJ2-5|TRBV5-1
CASSRLIGGETQYF